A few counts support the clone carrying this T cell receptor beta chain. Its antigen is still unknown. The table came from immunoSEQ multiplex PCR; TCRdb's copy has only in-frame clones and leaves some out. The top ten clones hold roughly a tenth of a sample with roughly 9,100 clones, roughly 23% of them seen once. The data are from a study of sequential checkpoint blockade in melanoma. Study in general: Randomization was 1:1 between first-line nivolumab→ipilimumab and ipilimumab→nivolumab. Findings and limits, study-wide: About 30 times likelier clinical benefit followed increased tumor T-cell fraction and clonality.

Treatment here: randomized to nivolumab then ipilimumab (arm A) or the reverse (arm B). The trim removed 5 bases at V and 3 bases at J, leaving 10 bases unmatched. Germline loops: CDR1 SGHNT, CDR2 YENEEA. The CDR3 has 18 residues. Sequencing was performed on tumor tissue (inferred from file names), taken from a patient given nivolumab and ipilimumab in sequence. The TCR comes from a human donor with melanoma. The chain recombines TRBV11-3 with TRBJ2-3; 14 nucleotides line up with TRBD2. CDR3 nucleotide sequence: TGTGCCAGCAGCGTCCTTTGGACTAGCGGGGGGATAACAGATACGCAGTATTTT. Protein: CASSVLWTSGGITDTQYF.